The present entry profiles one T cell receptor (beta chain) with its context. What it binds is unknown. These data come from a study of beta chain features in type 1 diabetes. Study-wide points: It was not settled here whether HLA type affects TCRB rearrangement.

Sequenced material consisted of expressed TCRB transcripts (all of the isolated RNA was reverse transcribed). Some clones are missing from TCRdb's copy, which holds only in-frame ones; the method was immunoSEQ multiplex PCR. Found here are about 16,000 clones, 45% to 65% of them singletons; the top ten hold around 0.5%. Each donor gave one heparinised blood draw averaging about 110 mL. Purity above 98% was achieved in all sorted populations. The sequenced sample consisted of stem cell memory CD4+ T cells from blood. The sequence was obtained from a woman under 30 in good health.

CDR3 DNA sequence: TGCGCCAGCAGTCGACAGGGGGGGATCTCCTACGAGCAGTACTTC. Its protein product is CASSRQGGISYEQYF. The chain couples TRBV10-2 to TRBJ2-7; TRBD1 matches 9 bases. Per germline, CDR1 WSHSY and CDR2 SAAADI. The CDR3 totals 15 residues. The trim removed 5 bases at V and 0 bases at J, leaving 5 bases unmatched.